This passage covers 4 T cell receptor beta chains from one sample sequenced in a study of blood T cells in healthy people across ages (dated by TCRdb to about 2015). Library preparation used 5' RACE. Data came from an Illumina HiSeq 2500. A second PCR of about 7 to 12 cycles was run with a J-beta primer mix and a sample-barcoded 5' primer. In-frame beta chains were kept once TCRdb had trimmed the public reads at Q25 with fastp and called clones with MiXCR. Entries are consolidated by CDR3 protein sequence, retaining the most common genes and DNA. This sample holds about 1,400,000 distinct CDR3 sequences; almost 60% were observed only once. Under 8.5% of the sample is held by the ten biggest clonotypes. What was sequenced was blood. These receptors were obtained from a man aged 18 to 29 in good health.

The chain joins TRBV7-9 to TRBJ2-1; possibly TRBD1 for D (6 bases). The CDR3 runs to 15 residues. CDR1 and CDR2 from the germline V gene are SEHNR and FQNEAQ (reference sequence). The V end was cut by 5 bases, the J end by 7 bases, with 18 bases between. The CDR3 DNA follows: TGTGCCAGCAGCGGTCAGGGGTACCGGGCTAATGAGCAGTTCTTC. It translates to CASSGQGYRANEQFF.

Here the CDR3 reads CASSSLQENTGELFF. CDR3 coding DNA: TGTGCCAGCAGTTCACTACAGGAGAACACCGGGGAGCTGTTTTTT. The V and J genes are TRBV12-3 or TRBV12-4 and TRBJ2-2, with TRBD1 as a possible D gene (5 bases). The CDR3 has 15 amino acids. The V gene lost 4 bases and the J gene lost 1 base, with 10 bases spanning the gap.

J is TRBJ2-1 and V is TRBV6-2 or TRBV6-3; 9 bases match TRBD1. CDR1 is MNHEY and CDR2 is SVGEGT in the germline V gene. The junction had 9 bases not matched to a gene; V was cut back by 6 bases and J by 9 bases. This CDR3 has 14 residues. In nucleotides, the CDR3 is TGTGCCAGCAGACCACCGGGACAGGGTATTGAGCAGTTCTTC. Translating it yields CASRPPGQGIEQFF.

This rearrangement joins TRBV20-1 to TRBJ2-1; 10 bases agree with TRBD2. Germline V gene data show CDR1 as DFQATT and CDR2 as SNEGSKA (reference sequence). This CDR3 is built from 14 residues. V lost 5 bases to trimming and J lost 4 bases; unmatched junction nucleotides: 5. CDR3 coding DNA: TGCAGTGCTCCGACTAGCGGGTTTTACAATGAGCAGTTCTTC. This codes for CSAPTSGFYNEQFF.